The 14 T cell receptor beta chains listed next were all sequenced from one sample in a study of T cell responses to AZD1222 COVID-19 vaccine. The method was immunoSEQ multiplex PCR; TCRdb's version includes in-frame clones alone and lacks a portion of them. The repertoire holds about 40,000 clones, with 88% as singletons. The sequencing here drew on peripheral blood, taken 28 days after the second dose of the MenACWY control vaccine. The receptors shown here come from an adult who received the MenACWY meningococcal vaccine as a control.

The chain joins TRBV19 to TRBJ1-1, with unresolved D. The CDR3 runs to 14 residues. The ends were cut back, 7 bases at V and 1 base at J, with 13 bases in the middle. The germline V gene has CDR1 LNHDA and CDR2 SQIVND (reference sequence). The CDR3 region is CASKPPLQNTEAFF. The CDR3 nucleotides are TGTGCCAGTAAACCCCCCTTGCAGAACACTGAAGCTTTCTTT.

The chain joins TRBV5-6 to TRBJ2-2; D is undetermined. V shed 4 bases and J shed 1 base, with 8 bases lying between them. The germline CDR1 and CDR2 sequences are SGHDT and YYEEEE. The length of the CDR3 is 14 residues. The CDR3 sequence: CASSRHLNTGELFF. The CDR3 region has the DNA TGTGCCAGCAGCCGACACTTGAACACCGGGGAGCTGTTTTTT.

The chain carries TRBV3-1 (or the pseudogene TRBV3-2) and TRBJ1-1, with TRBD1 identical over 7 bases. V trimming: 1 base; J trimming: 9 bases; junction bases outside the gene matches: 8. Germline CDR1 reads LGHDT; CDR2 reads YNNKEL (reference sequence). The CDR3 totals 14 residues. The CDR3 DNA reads TGTGCCAGCAGCCAAGGACCAGGGGGGATACAAGCTTTCTTT. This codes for CASSQGPGGIQAFF.

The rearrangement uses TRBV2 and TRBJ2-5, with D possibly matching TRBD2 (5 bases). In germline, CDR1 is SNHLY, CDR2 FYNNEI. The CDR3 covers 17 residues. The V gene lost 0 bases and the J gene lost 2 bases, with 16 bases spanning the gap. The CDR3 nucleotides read TGTGCCAGCAGTGAAGCGGGAAGCGGACGATATCAAGAGACCCAGTACTTC. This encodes CASSEAGSGRYQETQYF.

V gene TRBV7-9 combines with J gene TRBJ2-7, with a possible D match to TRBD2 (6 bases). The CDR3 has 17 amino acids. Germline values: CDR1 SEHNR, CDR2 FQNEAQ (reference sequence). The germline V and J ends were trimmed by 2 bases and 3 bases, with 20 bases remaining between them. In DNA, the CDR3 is TGTGCCAGCAGCTTATCAGCTGGGGACTTCCACAACTACGAGCAGTACTTC. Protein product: CASSLSAGDFHNYEQYF.

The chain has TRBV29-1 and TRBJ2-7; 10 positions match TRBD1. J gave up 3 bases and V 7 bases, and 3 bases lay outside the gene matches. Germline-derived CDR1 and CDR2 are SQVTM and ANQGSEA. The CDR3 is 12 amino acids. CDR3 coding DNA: TGCAGCGCCGGGACAGGGGTCTACGAGCAGTACTTC. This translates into CSAGTGVYEQYF.

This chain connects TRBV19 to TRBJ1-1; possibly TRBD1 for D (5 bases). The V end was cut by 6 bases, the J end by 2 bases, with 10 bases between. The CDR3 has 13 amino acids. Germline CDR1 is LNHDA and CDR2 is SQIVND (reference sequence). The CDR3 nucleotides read TGTGCCAGTAGAGACAGACCTAACACTGAAGCTTTCTTT. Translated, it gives CASRDRPNTEAFF.

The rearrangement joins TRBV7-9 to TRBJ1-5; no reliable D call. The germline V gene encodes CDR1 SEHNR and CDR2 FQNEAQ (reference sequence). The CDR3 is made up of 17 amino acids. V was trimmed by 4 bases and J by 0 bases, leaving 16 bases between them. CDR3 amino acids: CASSSYKSGYSNQPQHF. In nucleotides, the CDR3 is TGTGCCAGCAGCTCCTACAAATCTGGGTATAGCAATCAGCCCCAGCATTTT.

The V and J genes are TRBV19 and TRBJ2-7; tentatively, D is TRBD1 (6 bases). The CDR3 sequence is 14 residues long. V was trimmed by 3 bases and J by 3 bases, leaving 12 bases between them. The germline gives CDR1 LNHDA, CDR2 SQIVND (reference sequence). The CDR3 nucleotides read TGTGCCAGTAGTATCCAGGGGATCCTCTACGAGCAGTACTTC. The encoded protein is CASSIQGILYEQYF.

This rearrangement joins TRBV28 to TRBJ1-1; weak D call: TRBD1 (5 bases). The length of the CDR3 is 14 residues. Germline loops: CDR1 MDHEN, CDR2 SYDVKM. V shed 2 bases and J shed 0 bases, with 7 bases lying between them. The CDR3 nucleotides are TGTGCCAGCAGTTTAGGGGGTGTGAACACTGAAGCTTTCTTT. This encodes CASSLGGVNTEAFF.

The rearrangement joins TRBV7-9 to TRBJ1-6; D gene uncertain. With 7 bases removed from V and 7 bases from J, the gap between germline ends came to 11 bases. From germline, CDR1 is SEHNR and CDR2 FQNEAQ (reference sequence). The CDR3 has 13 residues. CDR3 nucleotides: TGTGCCAGCACCCTCATATTCAATTCACCCCTCCACTTT. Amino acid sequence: CASTLIFNSPLHF.

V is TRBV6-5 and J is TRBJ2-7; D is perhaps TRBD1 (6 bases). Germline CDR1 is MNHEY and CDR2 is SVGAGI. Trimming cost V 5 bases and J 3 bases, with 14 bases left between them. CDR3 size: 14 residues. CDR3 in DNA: TGTGCCAGCAGTCCCAGGGGCCTGTACTACGAGCAGTACTTC. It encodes CASSPRGLYYEQYF.

CDR3 DNA sequence: TGTGCCAGCAAAGAGACAGGGGATTTAATTCAGCCCCAGCATTTT. Translating it yields CASKETGDLIQPQHF. The rearrangement joins TRBV6-5 to TRBJ1-5; 8 nucleotides line up with TRBD1. The CDR3 has 15 amino acids. Looked up from germline, CDR1 is MNHEY and CDR2 is SVGAGI. Trimming removed 7 bases from V and 6 bases from J; junction bases left unmatched: 11.

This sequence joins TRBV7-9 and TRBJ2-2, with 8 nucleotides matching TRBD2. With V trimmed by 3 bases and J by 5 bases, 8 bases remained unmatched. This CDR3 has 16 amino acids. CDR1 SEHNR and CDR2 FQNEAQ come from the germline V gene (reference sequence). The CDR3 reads CASSFRGRWLTGELFF. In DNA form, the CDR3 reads TGTGCCAGCAGCTTCCGCGGGAGGTGGTTGACCGGGGAGCTGTTTTTT.